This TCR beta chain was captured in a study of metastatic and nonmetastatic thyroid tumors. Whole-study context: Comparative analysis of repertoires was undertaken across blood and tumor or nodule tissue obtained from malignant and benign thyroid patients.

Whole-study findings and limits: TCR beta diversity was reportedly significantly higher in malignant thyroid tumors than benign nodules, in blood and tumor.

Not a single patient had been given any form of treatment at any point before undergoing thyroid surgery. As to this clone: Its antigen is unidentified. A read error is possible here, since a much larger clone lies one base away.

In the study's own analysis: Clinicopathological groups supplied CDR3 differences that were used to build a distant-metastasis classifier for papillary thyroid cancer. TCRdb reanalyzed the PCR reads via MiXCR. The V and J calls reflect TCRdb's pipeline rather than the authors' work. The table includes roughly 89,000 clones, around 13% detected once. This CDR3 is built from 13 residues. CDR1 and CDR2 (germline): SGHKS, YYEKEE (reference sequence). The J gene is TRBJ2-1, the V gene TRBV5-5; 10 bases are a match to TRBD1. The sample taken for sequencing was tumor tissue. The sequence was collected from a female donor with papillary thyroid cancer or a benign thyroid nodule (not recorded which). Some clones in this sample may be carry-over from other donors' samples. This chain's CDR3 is CASILGQGYEQFF. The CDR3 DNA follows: TGTGCCAGCATCTTGGGACAGGGGTATGAGCAGTTCTTC.